This T cell receptor (beta chain) was sequenced in a study of blood T cells in healthy people across ages (dated by TCRdb to about 2015). Concerning the study at large: Template switching captured roughly one uniquely barcoded TCR beta cDNA molecule per two T cells in model experiments. Donors of different ages were randomly distributed across sequencing lanes to avoid experimental bias. Using deep sequencing normalized with unique cDNA molecular identifiers, the study measured how TCR beta repertoire diversity changes with age. Two additional independent replicas of 1 million unique cDNA reads from the same blood draw were analyzed for two donors (one aged 18 to 30 and one aged 80 or older). Donors were grouped into four age groups: young (average approximately 15 years), middle-aged (roughly 40), aged (around 60) and long-lived (82). Study-wide findings and limitations: Observed TCR beta diversity per million T cells fell roughly linearly with age, and a significant reduction was already apparent by age around 40. Because profiling used bulk unsorted PBMCs, naive and antigen-experienced compartments could not be compared conclusively. Estimates of total diversity from one million sequenced T cells were regarded as lower bounds and underestimates. A strong correlation was found between observed TCR beta diversity and the percentage of naive T cells measured by flow cytometry. Compared with the aged group, the long-lived group had more naive CD4+ T cells, fewer expanded clones and increased TCR diversity, suggesting age selection. Donor CMV infection status was unknown, potentially confounding age-related changes in expanded clonotypes.

The 40 or so donors, aged about 6 to 95 years, were systemically healthy Caucasian individuals from Russia. Approximately 10 milliliters of peripheral blood were collected from each donor into EDTA-treated Vacutainer tubes. PBMCs were isolated by Ficoll-Paque density-gradient centrifugation, with at least 7 million obtained per sample. Total RNA, at least 5 micrograms per sample, was extracted from PBMCs with Trizol reagent. The percentages of naive CD45RAhigh/CD27high T cells were determined by flow cytometry on a PBMC aliquot from every donor. The method was 5' RACE. TCRdb shows the sequencer as Illumina HiSeq 2500. A second PCR of about 6 to 11 cycles was performed with a sample-barcoded 5' primer and a J-beta primer mix. Each TCR beta cDNA molecule received a unique molecular identifier from a template-switch 5' adaptor carrying 12 random nucleotides. Each sample yielded at least 3 million CDR3-containing paired-end reads. First-strand cDNA was synthesized from all RNA with the Mint cDNA synthesis kit, primed by a TRBC-specific oligonucleotide. Following uracil-DNA glycosylase treatment, all cDNA underwent a first 18-cycle PCR with the universal primers M1SS and BC2_uni_R. Per the authors' processing: Normalization of each sample was performed by random selection of 1 million high-quality reads, each carrying a distinct molecular identifier. Instead of being binned into consensus sequences, reads that shared molecular identifiers were thrown out. MiTCR, run with a Q25 quality threshold and the strictest error-elimination algorithm, handled CDR3 identification, clonotype clustering and error correction. A nonparametric unseen species model with Euler transformation was used to estimate lower-bound total TCR beta diversity. Starting from the raw public reads, TCRdb applied fastp trimming at Q25, assembled clones with MiXCR and retained in-frame beta chains. Each CDR3 protein gets just one entry, which takes the most common genes and DNA from the rows behind it. What appears here as the V and J calls and clone size reflects TCRdb's work, not the paper's. The sample yields about 680,000 distinct CDR3 sequences; around 45% were counted once. The ten largest make up under 35% of the sample.

This clonotype was seen a few times. Its specific antigen is unknown. No much larger clone is present one base from it, and per-base qualities are unavailable. At the junction V is shortened by 8 bases and J by 1 base, with 9 bases in between. In the germline V gene, CDR1 corresponds to SGHTA and CDR2 to FQGNSA. The CDR3 holds 12 amino acids from the cysteine to the phenylalanine. Just the 36-base CDR3 DNA is kept, in frame starting at base 1. The receptor was derived from an older woman in good health. This receptor chain uses TRBV7-2 and TRBJ2-7; no confident D gene assignment can be made. Sequenced sample: blood. The CDR3 amino acid sequence is: CASGGRSYEQYF. The sequenced DNA: TGTGCCAGCGGCGGAAGATCCTACGAGCAGTACTTC.